This entry describes one T cell receptor beta chain. Relative to the germline gene, one junction end is altered; a read error may explain this. At least 7 million PBMCs were isolated per sample. This sample stems from a study of blood T cells in healthy people across ages. There are 16 residues in the CDR3. The germline V gene encodes CDR1 MDHEN and CDR2 SYDVKM. Next came a second PCR, run for about 7 to 12 cycles, which used a sample-barcoded 5' primer along with a J-beta primer mix. TCRdb re-analysed the 5' RACE reads in MiXCR, keeping a single row per CDR3 protein. The data show 650,000 to 950,000 distinct CDR3 sequences, under 45% seen once.

Sequenced: blood. This chain links TRBV28 with TRBJ2-5; 10 bases map to TRBD2. The clonotype originates from a man aged 55 to 69 in good health. CDR3 DNA sequence: TGTGCCAGCAGTTTTAATCCGCTAGCGGGGGCTGGGACCCGGTACTTC. This gives the protein CASSFNPLAGAGTRYF.